A single sample gave rise to the 29 T cell receptor beta chains below, sequenced in a study of OX40 agonist ivuxolimab in advanced cancers. Assay used: immunoSEQ multiplex PCR; TCRdb lists only in-frame clones, some missing. Here the sample spans 20,000 to 25,000 clones, about 80% being singletons. The specimen was CD4+ or CD8+ T cells sorted from blood, collected in a trial of the OX40 agonist ivuxolimab. These receptors originate from an adult with an advanced solid tumor such as melanoma, head and neck, liver or kidney cancer.

This sequence joins TRBV28 and TRBJ1-2; D is uncertain. V was cut by 5 bases and J by 7 bases, with 14 bases left in between. This CDR3 spans 13 amino acids. Germline CDR1 MDHEN, CDR2 SYDVKM. In nucleotides, the CDR3 is TGTGCCAGCAGTCTCATCGTGGGTCTTGGCTACACCTTC. It codes for CASSLIVGLGYTF.

The rearrangement links TRBV7-9 to TRBJ2-7; D is undetermined. The V gene's germline CDR1 is SEHNR and CDR2 FQNEAQ (reference sequence). Trimming cost V 1 base and J 5 bases, with 9 bases left between them. The CDR3 runs 13 residues. The CDR3 sequence is CASSLDGWDEQYF. The CDR3 DNA sequence: TGTGCCAGCAGCTTAGATGGCTGGGACGAGCAGTACTTC.

For this clone: Germline and junction disagree at one end, which may indicate a read error. The chain is built from TRBV9 and TRBJ2-7; D gene unclear. CDR1 and CDR2 (germline): SGDLS, YYNGEE. This CDR3 has 8 amino acids. CDR3 in amino acids: CPKEYQYF. CDR3 nucleotide sequence: TGCCCCAAGGAGTATCAGTACTTC. Variable domain in full (rest from reference TRBV9 and TRBJ2-7): DSGVTQTPKHLITATGQRVTLRCSPRSGDLSVYWYQQSLDQGLQFLIQYYNGEERAKGNILERFSAQQFPDLHSELNLSSLELGDSALYFCPKEYQYFGPGTRLTVT.

The chain is built from TRBV5-6 and TRBJ2-7; 7 positions match TRBD1. J was trimmed by 3 bases and V by 1 base; bases with no gene match: 4. CDR3 length: 14 residues. From germline, CDR1 is SGHDT and CDR2 YYEEEE. This chain's CDR3 is CASSLTGVSYEQYF. CDR3 coding DNA: TGTGCCAGCAGCTTGACAGGGGTGAGCTACGAGCAGTACTTC.

The rearrangement uses TRBV5-4 and TRBJ2-5, with D possibly being TRBD1 (6 bases). Germline-derived CDR1 and CDR2 are SGHNT and YYREEE (reference sequence). V was cut by 4 bases and J by 4 bases, with 11 bases left in between. The CDR3 spans 13 residues. CDR3: CASSPRGGETQYF. In DNA, the CDR3 is TGTGCCAGCAGCCCCAGGGGTGGAGAGACCCAGTACTTC. The variable domain in full, completed from reference TRBV5-4 and TRBJ2-5, reads ETGVTQSPTHLIKTRGQQVTLRCSSQSGHNTVSWYQQALGQGPQFIFQYYREEENGRGNFPPRFSGLQFPNYSSELNVNALELDDSALYLCASSPRGGETQYFGPGTRLLVL.

The rearrangement uses TRBV4-1 and TRBJ1-1; unclear D gene. This CDR3 is 14 amino acids long. The germline V gene encodes CDR1 MGHRA and CDR2 YSYEKL. V was pared by 7 bases and J by 7 bases, with 19 bases between. In nucleotides, the CDR3 is TGCGCCAGCAACCTCGATCCGAACCGGGATGAAGCTTTCTTT. Its protein product is CASNLDPNRDEAFF.

The J gene is TRBJ2-3, the V gene TRBV13; 11 positions agree with TRBD2. Germline V gene sequence: CDR1 PRHDT, CDR2 FYEKMQ (reference sequence). The CDR3 covers 15 residues. Germline trimming cut 5 bases from V and 5 bases from J; bases unmatched to any gene: 6. This chain's CDR3 is CASSPRLAGLDTQYF. The CDR3 DNA sequence: TGTGCCAGCAGCCCCAGACTAGCGGGACTAGATACGCAGTATTTT. The full variable domain, rest sourced from reference TRBV13 and TRBJ2-3, is AAGVIQSPRHLIKEKRETATLKCYPIPRHDTVYWYQQGPGQDPQFLISFYEKMQSDKGSIPDRFSAQQFSDYHSELNMSSLELGDSALYFCASSPRLAGLDTQYFGPGTRLTVL.

This clone was detected only once. The V and J genes are TRBV7-9 and TRBJ2-4; a weak D match, TRBD2 (6 bases). Per the germline V gene, CDR1 is SEHNR and CDR2 is FQNEAQ (reference sequence). Trimming removed 8 bases from V and 3 bases from J, with 14 bases in between. The CDR3 has 14 residues. The CDR3 loop is CASERVLGKNIQYF. The CDR3 DNA sequence: TGTGCCAGCGAGCGGGTGTTGGGCAAAAACATTCAGTACTTC.

The genes are TRBV15 and TRBJ2-3; weak D call: TRBD2 (6 bases). V was trimmed by 6 bases and J by 0 bases, leaving 25 bases between them. This CDR3 spans 19 amino acids. In germline, CDR1 is LNHNV, CDR2 YYDKDF (reference sequence). The CDR3 DNA reads as TGTGCCACCAGAAGCGGGTCGGCAGTTAGCGGAGGAAGCACAGATACGCAGTATTTT. It is translated as CATRSGSAVSGGSTDTQYF.

This clone occurred a few times. The rearrangement links TRBV27 to TRBJ2-3, with 10 bases matching TRBD2. The CDR3 sequence is 16 residues long. Per the germline V gene, CDR1 is MNHEY and CDR2 is SMNVEV (reference sequence). V gave up 6 bases and J gave up 1 base; unmatched junction bases: 7. CDR3 residues: CASRLAGGYRTDTQYF. The CDR3 nucleotides read TGTGCCAGCAGGTTAGCGGGGGGTTACCGCACAGATACGCAGTATTTT.

V gene TRBV18 combines with J gene TRBJ2-1; 8 bases align to TRBD2. Trimming removed 4 bases from V and 5 bases from J; junction bases left unmatched: 10. From germline, CDR1 is KGHSH and CDR2 LQKENI. This CDR3 comprises 16 residues. CDR3 loop: CASSLFPGTRDNEQFF. In nucleotides, the CDR3 is TGTGCCAGCTCACTCTTTCCCGGGACTAGGGACAATGAGCAGTTCTTC.

This clone was counted between two and nine times. This chain joins TRBV5-1 and TRBJ2-5, with 12 bases that match TRBD2. This CDR3 spans 16 amino acids. Germline V gene data show CDR1 as SGHRS and CDR2 as YFSETQ. V shed 0 bases and J 5 bases; nucleotides not matched to a gene: 5. CDR3 protein: CASSLGLAGVGETQYF. The CDR3 DNA reads TGCGCCAGCAGCTTGGGACTAGCGGGAGTAGGGGAGACCCAGTACTTC. Variable domain in full (rest from reference TRBV5-1 and TRBJ2-5): KAGVTQTPRYLIKTRGQQVTLSCSPISGHRSVSWYQQTPGQGLQFLFEYFSETQRNKGNFPGRFSGRQFSNSRSEMNVSTLELGDSALYLCASSLGLAGVGETQYFGPGTRLLVL.

This chain links TRBV9 with TRBJ1-1, with 10 nucleotides matching TRBD1. CDR3 length equals 18 residues. The germline V gene has CDR1 SGDLS and CDR2 YYNGEE. Unmatched junction bases numbered 13, after V lost 4 bases and J lost 1 base. CDR3 in amino acids: CASSSRTGGFETNTEAFF. The CDR3 DNA reads as TGTGCCAGCAGCTCCCGGACAGGGGGGTTTGAAACGAACACTGAAGCTTTCTTT.

The V call is TRBV5-4, the J call TRBJ2-7, with 7 bases that match TRBD1. This CDR3 comprises 14 residues. V lost 1 base and J lost 4; bases outside the gene matches: 5. Germline loops: CDR1 SGHNT, CDR2 YYREEE (reference sequence). The CDR3 spells CASSLYRGQYEQYF. In nucleotides, the CDR3 is TGTGCCAGCAGCTTGTACAGGGGACAATACGAGCAGTACTTC.

V is TRBV5-1 and J is TRBJ2-7; a weak D match, TRBD1 (5 bases). The CDR3 runs to 13 residues. Trimming pared 4 bases from V and 3 bases from J, leaving 11 bases between. Germline loops: CDR1 SGHRS, CDR2 YFSETQ. CDR3 sequence (DNA): TGCGCCAGCAGCCCAGGGTTGGGCTACGAGCAGTACTTC. This encodes CASSPGLGYEQYF.

The chain links TRBV7-2 to TRBJ2-5, with TRBD2 matching over 9 bases. J was trimmed by 5 bases and V by 9 bases; bases with no gene match: 7. The CDR3 contains 13 residues. CDR1 and CDR2 from the germline V gene are SGHTA and FQGNSA. The CDR3 sequence is CASGREGLETQYF. The CDR3 DNA sequence: TGTGCCAGTGGGCGGGAGGGCCTGGAGACCCAGTACTTC.

The chain combines TRBV9 with TRBJ1-5; weak D call: TRBD1 (5 bases). Germline CDR1 SGDLS, CDR2 YYNGEE. The CDR3 is 15 amino acids. Deletions cut 4 bases from V and 3 bases from J, with 14 bases between. CDR3 nucleotide sequence: TGTGCCAGCAGCCTTAGTGGGGGAAACAATCAGCCCCAGCATTTT. It codes for CASSLSGGNNQPQHF.

The genes are TRBV6-6 and TRBJ2-7, with D possibly being TRBD1 (6 bases). The V and J ends lost 6 bases and 2 bases respectively, with 11 bases between them. This CDR3 region has 13 residues. Germline V lookup: CDR1 MNHNY, CDR2 SVGAGI (reference sequence). The CDR3 nucleotides read TGTGCCAGCAGCCCCGGACAGACCTACGAGCAGTACTTC. The encoded protein is CASSPGQTYEQYF.

The V and J genes are TRBV28 and TRBJ2-5; the match to TRBD2 covers 12 bases. After removal of 2 bases from V and 5 bases from J, the junction contained 12 bases not matched to a gene. Germline V lookup: CDR1 MDHEN, CDR2 SYDVKM. The CDR3 is 18 amino acids. The CDR3 loop reads CASSLEATSGSWGETQYF. CDR3 nucleotides: TGTGCCAGCAGTTTAGAGGCGACTAGCGGGAGCTGGGGGGAGACCCAGTACTTC.

The chain recombines TRBV6-5 with TRBJ2-2, with D maybe TRBD2 (6 bases). V was cut by 2 bases and J by 5 bases, with 15 bases left in between. CDR1 MNHEY and CDR2 SVGAGI come from the germline V gene. The CDR3 extends over 16 amino acids. The DNA for the CDR3 is TGTGCCAGCAGTTACGGCGGGATAATCCTTACCGGGGAGCTGTTTTTT. Residues: CASSYGGIILTGELFF.

The chain employs TRBV6-1 and TRBJ2-5, with D tentatively TRBD1 (5 bases). Germline lookup yields CDR1 MNHNS and CDR2 SASEGT. The CDR3 is 14 residues long. With 4 bases removed from V and 11 bases from J, the gap between germline ends came to 20 bases. CDR3 loop: CASSGAGSWGEQYF. The CDR3 DNA follows: TGTGCCAGCAGTGGGGCAGGGTCCTGGGGTGAGCAGTACTTC.

This clone was picked up one time. This chain uses TRBV4-1 with TRBJ2-1, with D possibly being TRBD2 (6 bases). CDR1 and CDR2 (germline): MGHRA, YSYEKL. The V gene lost 4 bases and the J gene lost 6 bases, with 16 bases spanning the gap. CDR3 length: 15 amino acids. The DNA for the CDR3 is TGCGCCAGCAGCCCCGATATGGGCGGGATCAATGAGCAGTTCTTC. Amino acids: CASSPDMGGINEQFF.

The rearrangement uses TRBV7-9 and TRBJ2-7; TRBD2 agrees at 9 bases. This CDR3 spans 15 amino acids. After removal of 4 bases from V and 1 base from J, the junction contained 5 bases not matched to a gene. Germline V lookup: CDR1 SEHNR, CDR2 FQNEAQ (reference sequence). The CDR3 region is CASSSAAGGSYEQYF. As DNA, the CDR3 is TGTGCCAGCAGCTCCGCAGCGGGAGGATCCTACGAGCAGTACTTC.

This chain links TRBV13 with TRBJ1-1; D is uncertain. Germline values: CDR1 PRHDT, CDR2 FYEKMQ (reference sequence). This CDR3 has 15 residues. Between the trimmed V and J ends, which lost 6 bases and 0 bases, there was a span of 14 bases. The CDR3 region is CASRMESEMNTEAFF. Written as DNA, the CDR3 is TGTGCCAGCAGGATGGAGTCGGAAATGAACACTGAAGCTTTCTTT.

V and J are TRBV29-1 and TRBJ2-7; D tentatively fits TRBD1 or TRBD2 (5 bases each). Trimming removed 6 bases at V and 3 bases at J, with 9 bases between. The length of the CDR3 is 11 residues. Germline values: CDR1 SQVTM, CDR2 ANQGSEA. CDR3 sequence reads: CSVARGYEQYF. The DNA for the CDR3 is TGCAGCGTGGCGAGGGGCTACGAGCAGTACTTC.

The rearrangement uses TRBV15 and TRBJ2-1, with unresolved D. The CDR3 length is 13 residues. Between the trimmed V and J ends, which lost 2 bases and 7 bases, there was a span of 9 bases. Germline V gene sequence: CDR1 LNHNV, CDR2 YYDKDF (reference sequence). CDR3 nucleotide sequence: TGTGCCACCAGCAGATCCGAAGGGAATGAGCAGTTCTTC. Translating it yields CATSRSEGNEQFF. Together with reference TRBV15 and TRBJ2-1, the CDR3 gives the full variable domain: DAMVIQNPRYQVTQFGKPVTLSCSQTLNHNVMYWYQQKSSQAPKLLFHYYDKDFNNEADTPDNFQSRRPNTSFCFLDIRSPGLGDTAMYLCATSRSEGNEQFFGPGTRLTVL.

This clone was seen just once. The junction and the germline gene differ at one end; a read error may be behind it. The rearrangement joins TRBV6-1 to TRBJ2-1, with TRBD2 identical over 9 bases. Germline assignment: CDR1 MNHNS and CDR2 SASEGT. This CDR3 is built from 16 residues. DNA for the CDR3: TGTGCCAGCAGTGAGACGACTAGCGGAGACCAATATCCAACCATCTTC. It specifies CASSETTSGDQYPTIF.

This chain links TRBV13 with TRBJ2-6, with a weak D call TRBD1 (6 bases). Germline loops: CDR1 PRHDT, CDR2 FYEKMQ (reference sequence). The CDR3 is 18 residues long. Trimming cost V 1 base and J 0 bases, with 13 bases left between them. The CDR3 loop reads CASSLEDSDDSGANVLTF. CDR3 DNA sequence: TGTGCCAGCAGCTTAGAGGACAGCGATGACTCTGGGGCCAACGTCCTGACTTTC.

Turning to this clone: The sample holds other DNA sequences that translate to the same CDR3. The rearrangement uses TRBV6-5 and TRBJ2-3; D is undetermined. Germline V gives CDR1 MNHEY, CDR2 SVGAGI. V was cut by 7 bases and J by 1 base, with 9 bases left in between. The CDR3 contains 13 residues. This chain's CDR3 is CASTPAGTDTQYF. In DNA form, the CDR3 reads TGTGCCAGCACCCCCGCTGGCACAGATACGCAGTATTTT.